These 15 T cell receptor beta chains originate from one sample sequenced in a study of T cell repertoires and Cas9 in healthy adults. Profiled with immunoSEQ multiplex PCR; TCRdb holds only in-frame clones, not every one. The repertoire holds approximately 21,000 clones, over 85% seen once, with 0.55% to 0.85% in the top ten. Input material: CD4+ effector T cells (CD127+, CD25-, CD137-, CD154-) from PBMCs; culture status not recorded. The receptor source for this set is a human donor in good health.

CDR3 coding DNA: TGTGCCAGCAGCTTAAATTGGGCAGGAGGGAGTAACACTGAAGCTTTCTTT. Protein sequence: CASSLNWAGGSNTEAFF. The chain employs TRBV7-2 and TRBJ1-1; D remains ambiguous. Germline assignment: CDR1 SGHTA and CDR2 FQGNSA. The V end lost 2 bases, the J end lost 2 bases, and 18 bases lay between the germline ends. The length of the CDR3 is 17 residues.

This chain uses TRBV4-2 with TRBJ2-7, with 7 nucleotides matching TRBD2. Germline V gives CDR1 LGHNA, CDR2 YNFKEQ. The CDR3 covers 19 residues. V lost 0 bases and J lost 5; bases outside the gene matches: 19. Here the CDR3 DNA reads TGTGCCAGCAGCCAAGAGACCCGCTGGGGTGGGAGGGCAGGTCACGAGCAGTACTTC. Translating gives CASSQETRWGGRAGHEQYF.

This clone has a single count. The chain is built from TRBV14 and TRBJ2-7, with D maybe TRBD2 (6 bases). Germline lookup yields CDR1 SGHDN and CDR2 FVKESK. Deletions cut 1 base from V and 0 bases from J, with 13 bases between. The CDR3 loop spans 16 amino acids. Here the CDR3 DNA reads TGTGCCAGCAGCCAAGGTGGCGGGGTACGCTCCTACGAGCAGTACTTC. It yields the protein CASSQGGGVRSYEQYF.

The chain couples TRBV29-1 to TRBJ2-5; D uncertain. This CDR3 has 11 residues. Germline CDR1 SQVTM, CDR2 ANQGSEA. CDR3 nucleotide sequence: TGCAGTATCGAACACCAAGAGACCCAGTACTTC. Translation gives CSIEHQETQYF.

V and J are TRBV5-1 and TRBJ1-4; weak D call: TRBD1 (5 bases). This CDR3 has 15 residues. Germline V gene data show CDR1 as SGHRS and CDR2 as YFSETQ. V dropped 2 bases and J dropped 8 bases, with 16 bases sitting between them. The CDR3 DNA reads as TGCGCCAGCAGCTTTTCGGGGCTCGAGTGGGAAAAACTGTTTTTT. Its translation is CASSFSGLEWEKLFF.

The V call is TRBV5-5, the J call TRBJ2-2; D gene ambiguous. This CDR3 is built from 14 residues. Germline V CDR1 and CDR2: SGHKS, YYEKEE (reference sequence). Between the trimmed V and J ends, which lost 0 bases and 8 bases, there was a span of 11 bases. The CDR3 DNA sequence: TGTGCCAGCAGCTTGGTTGCAGCCCAGGGGGAGCTGTTTTTT. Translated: CASSLVAAQGELFF.

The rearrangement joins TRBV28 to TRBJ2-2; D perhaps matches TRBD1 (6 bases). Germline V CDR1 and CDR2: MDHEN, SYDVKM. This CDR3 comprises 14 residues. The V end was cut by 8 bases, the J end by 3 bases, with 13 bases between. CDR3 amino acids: CASLRGLDTGELFF. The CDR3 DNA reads TGTGCCAGCCTCAGGGGTTTAGACACCGGGGAGCTGTTTTTT.

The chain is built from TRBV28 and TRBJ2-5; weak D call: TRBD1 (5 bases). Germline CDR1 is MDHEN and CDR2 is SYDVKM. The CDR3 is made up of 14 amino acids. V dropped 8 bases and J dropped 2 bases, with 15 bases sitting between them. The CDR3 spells CASRIQGAQETQYF. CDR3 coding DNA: TGTGCCAGCCGGATCCAGGGCGCACAAGAGACCCAGTACTTC.

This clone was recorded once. The CDR3 sequence: CASSLDGLAGGETQYF. In DNA, the CDR3 is TGCGCCAGCAGCTTGGATGGACTAGCGGGGGGAGAGACCCAGTACTTC. The J gene is TRBJ2-5, the V gene TRBV5-1, with 14 bases matching TRBD2. The germline V gene has CDR1 SGHRS and CDR2 YFSETQ. The CDR3 length is 16 residues. V shed 0 bases, J shed 4 bases, and the junction held 2 bases outside the gene matches.

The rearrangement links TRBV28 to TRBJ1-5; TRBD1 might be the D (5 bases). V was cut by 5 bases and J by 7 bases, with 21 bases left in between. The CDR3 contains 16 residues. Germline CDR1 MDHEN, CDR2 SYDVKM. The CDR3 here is CASSPPSGGTSQPQHF. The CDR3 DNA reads TGTGCCAGCAGTCCGCCTTCGGGGGGGACCTCCCAGCCCCAGCATTTT.

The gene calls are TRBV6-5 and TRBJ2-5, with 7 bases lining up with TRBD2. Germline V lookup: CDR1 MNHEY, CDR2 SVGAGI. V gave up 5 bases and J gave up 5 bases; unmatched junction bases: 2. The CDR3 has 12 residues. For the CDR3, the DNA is TGTGCCAGCAGTCGGGGGGATGAGACCCAGTACTTC. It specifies CASSRGDETQYF.

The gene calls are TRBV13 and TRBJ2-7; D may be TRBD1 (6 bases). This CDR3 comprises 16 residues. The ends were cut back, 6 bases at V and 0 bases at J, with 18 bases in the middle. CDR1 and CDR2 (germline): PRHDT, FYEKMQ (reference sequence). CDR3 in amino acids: CASRPPGTRSSYEQYF. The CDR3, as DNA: TGTGCCAGCAGACCACCCGGGACAAGGAGCTCCTACGAGCAGTACTTC.

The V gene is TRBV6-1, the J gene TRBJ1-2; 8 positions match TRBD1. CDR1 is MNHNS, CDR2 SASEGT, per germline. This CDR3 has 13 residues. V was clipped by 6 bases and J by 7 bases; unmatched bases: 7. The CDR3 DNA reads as TGTGCCAGCAGCCAAATGGACAGGGTTGGCTACACCTTC. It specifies CASSQMDRVGYTF.

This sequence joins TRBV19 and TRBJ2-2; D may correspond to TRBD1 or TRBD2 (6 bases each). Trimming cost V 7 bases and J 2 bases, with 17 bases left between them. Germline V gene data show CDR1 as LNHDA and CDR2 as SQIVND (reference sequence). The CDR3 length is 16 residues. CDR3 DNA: TGTGCCAGTATGAAGAGGGGGGACACCAACACCGGGGAGCTGTTTTTT. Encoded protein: CASMKRGDTNTGELFF.

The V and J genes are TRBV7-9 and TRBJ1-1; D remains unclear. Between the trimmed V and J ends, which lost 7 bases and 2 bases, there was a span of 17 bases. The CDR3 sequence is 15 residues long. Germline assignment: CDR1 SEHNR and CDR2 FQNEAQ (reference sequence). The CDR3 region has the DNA TGTGCCAGCACCGTATTAGGGCAGACAAACACTGAAGCTTTCTTT. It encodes CASTVLGQTNTEAFF.